A selection of T cell receptor beta chains follows, all from one sample in a study of blood T cell repertoires in COVID-19. Generated by immunoSEQ multiplex PCR, the TCRdb table keeps only in-frame clones and is missing some. Of hundreds of thousands of clones in the sample, 90% were seen once. Specimen: PBMCs or T cells enriched from blood (not recorded which). Source of these receptors: a man aged 50 to 59 who had been exposed to COVID-19. Both conserved end residues are part of each CDR3. Each record gives: J gene, clone size, V gene, D gene, CDR3 DNA, CDR3 protein. A D gene is named only where the DNA matches it firmly. The size of a clone is reported for some rows only, either as once, few or many, or as a class for expanded clones.

>TRBJ2-3|once|TRBV28|NA
TGTGCCAGCAGTTTGTTGCAGATTGCAGATACGCAGTATTTT
CASSLLQIADTQYF
>TRBJ1-5|NA|TRBV3-1/TRBV3-2|NA
TGTGCCAGCAGCCAGGAGGGATATCAGCCCCAGCATTTT
CASSQEGYQPQHF
>TRBJ2-1|NA|TRBV10-1|TRBD2
TGCGCCAGCAGTATGACTAGCGGGATCCGGCAGTTCTTC
CASSMTSGIRQFF
>TRBJ2-2|NA|TRBV2|TRBD2
TGTGCCAGCAGTGTTGAGCGGGGGACCGGGGAGCTGTTTTTT
CASSVERGTGELFF
>TRBJ2-5|NA|TRBV5-1|TRBD1
TGCGCCAGCAGTGGGGACAGCCAAGAGACCCAGTACTTC
CASSGDSQETQYF
>TRBJ1-1|NA|TRBV11-2|TRBD1
TGTGCCAGCAGACTGACAGGGGTGAACACTGAAGCTTTCTTT
CASRLTGVNTEAFF
>TRBJ1-1|NA|TRBV6-6|NA
TGTGCCAGCAGGTCCCGGGGGGGAGGGGACACTGAAGCTTTCTTT
CASRSRGGGDTEAFF
>TRBJ1-3|NA|TRBV27|NA
TGTGCCAGCGGGGGGGCACTCTCTGGAAACACCATATATTTT
CASGGALSGNTIYF
>TRBJ2-7|few|TRBV6-5|NA
TGTGCCAGCAGGATAGGGGTATCCTCCTACGAGCAGTACTTC
CASRIGVSSYEQYF
>TRBJ2-1|NA|TRBV5-4|TRBD1
TGTGCCAGCAGCTTGCCGGGACAGGGTTACAATGAGCAGTTCTTC
CASSLPGQGYNEQFF
>TRBJ1-2|NA|TRBV5-6|TRBD1
TGTGCCAGCAGCCCCGACAGGGTCTATGGCTACACCTTC
CASSPDRVYGYTF
>TRBJ1-1|NA|TRBV3-1/TRBV3-2|TRBD1
TGTGCCAGCAGCCAAGTGGGGACAGGGAACACTGAAGCTTTCTTT
CASSQVGTGNTEAFF
>TRBJ1-1|NA|TRBV19|NA
TGTGCCAGTAGTATAAATATTGCTAATGGAGCTTTCTTT
CASSINIANGAFF
>TRBJ2-5|NA|TRBV11-2|TRBD2
TGTGCCAGCAGCAACTACGGGGGGGCAGGAGAGACCCAGTACTTC
CASSNYGGAGETQYF
>TRBJ2-7|NA|TRBV3-1/TRBV3-2|NA
TGTGCCAGCAGCCAAGATAGAACCTCGGAGCAGTACTTC
CASSQDRTSEQYF
>TRBJ2-7|NA|TRBV24-1|NA
TGTGCCACCAGTGATCCCTCGGCAGGGGACGAGCAGTACTTC
CATSDPSAGDEQYF
>TRBJ2-4|NA|TRBV5-1|TRBD1
TGCGCCAGCAGCCCGCAGGGGGCCCCTGGTAACATTCAGTACTTC
CASSPQGAPGNIQYF
>TRBJ1-1|NA|TRBV7-3|NA
TGTGCCAGCAGTCGGGGGTACAACACTGAAGCTTTCTTT
CASSRGYNTEAFF
>TRBJ1-6|once|TRBV5-1|TRBD1
TGCGCCAGCAGCAAGACAGGGTATGGGAAATCACCCCTCCACTTT
CASSKTGYGKSPLHF
>TRBJ1-3|NA|TRBV28|NA
TGTGCCAGCAGTTCCGGTCCCCCCCGGAGCAAGTTCATATATTTT
CASSSGPPRSKFIYF
>TRBJ1-2|NA|TRBV19|NA
TGTGCCAGTAGTATAGGACAGATACGCGGCTACACCTTC
CASSIGQIRGYTF
>TRBJ2-5|NA|TRBV19|TRBD1
TGTGCCAGTAGTTCCATTACAGGGGGTTGGCAAGAGACCCAGTACTTC
CASSSITGGWQETQYF
>TRBJ2-2|NA|TRBV9|TRBD1
TGTGCCAGCAATACCCGCACAGGGGAGAACACCGGGGAGCTGTTTTTT
CASNTRTGENTGELFF
>TRBJ2-5|NA|TRBV5-1|TRBD1
TGCGCCAGCACCTGGGACAGGGGACAAGAGACCCAGTACTTC
CASTWDRGQETQYF
>TRBJ1-1|NA|TRBV2|TRBD1
TGTGCCAGCAGTTCGGACAGGGTCGGGAACACTGAAGCTTTCTTT
CASSSDRVGNTEAFF
>TRBJ1-3|NA|TRBV28|TRBD1
TGTGCCAGCAGCTCGACAGGGGATGGAAACACCATATATTTT
CASSSTGDGNTIYF
>TRBJ2-5|NA|TRBV7-8|NA
TGTGCCAGCAGCAAAAGAGGGACTTCGGGGGAGACCCAGTACTTC
CASSKRGTSGETQYF
>TRBJ2-5|once|TRBV18|NA
TGTGCCAGCTCACCAGTTAGCGGCGAGACCCAGTACTTC
CASSPVSGETQYF
>TRBJ2-7|NA|TRBV5-1|TRBD1
TGCGCCAGCAGCTTACAGGGACAGACGATCGAGCAGTACTTC
CASSLQGQTIEQYF
>TRBJ2-7|NA|TRBV9|NA
TGTGCCAGCAGCGTCGGACATACTAACTCCTACGAGCAGTACTTC
CASSVGHTNSYEQYF
>TRBJ2-1|once|TRBV29-1|TRBD2
TGCAGCGTTTCCCGACTAGCAGTCCACAATGAGCAGTTCTTC
CSVSRLAVHNEQFF
>TRBJ2-7|few|TRBV18|NA
TGTGCCAGCTCACCACCTAGTATATCGGGTTTTCACTCCTACGAGCAGTACTTC
CASSPPSISGFHSYEQYF
>TRBJ2-7|NA|TRBV7-2|NA
TGTGCCAGCAGCTTATGGGGAAGGAGACAGGGAGGCTCCTACGAGCAGTACTTC
CASSLWGRRQGGSYEQYF
>TRBJ1-2|NA|TRBV7-8|TRBD1
TGTGCCAGCAGCTCTGGGACAGGGGGATATGGCTACACCTTC
CASSSGTGGYGYTF
>TRBJ2-1|NA|TRBV2|TRBD2
TGTGCCAGCAGTAGACTAGCGGGTACCTACAATGAGCAGTTCTTC
CASSRLAGTYNEQFF
>TRBJ1-1|NA|TRBV7-3|NA
TGTGCCAGCAGCTTGTACCTGGACAGTGAAGCTTTCTTT
CASSLYLDSEAFF
>TRBJ1-3|NA|TRBV10-3|TRBD1
TGTGCCATCAGTGGGAGGGACAGGACTGGAAACACCATATATTTT
CAISGRDRTGNTIYF
>TRBJ2-1|NA|TRBV5-4|TRBD2
TGTGCCAGCACCCGCGGGGGGCCTCCCACGGGAAATGAGCAGTTCTTC
CASTRGGPPTGNEQFF
>TRBJ1-5|once|TRBV11-2|NA
TGTGCCAGCAGCCCGGAACTACAGGGAAATCAGCCCCAGCATTTT
CASSPELQGNQPQHF
>TRBJ1-4|NA|TRBV5-4|TRBD1
TGTGCCAGCAGCTTAACCGGGACAGGGGATGAAAAACTGTTTTTT
CASSLTGTGDEKLFF
>TRBJ1-4|NA|TRBV7-9|TRBD1
TGTGCCAGCAGCCCCAGGGGGGCTACTAATGAAAAACTGTTTTTT
CASSPRGATNEKLFF
>TRBJ1-1|NA|TRBV5-6|NA
TGTGCCAGCAGCTTGTGGCAGGGATTGTTTAGCACTGAAGCTTTCTTT
CASSLWQGLFSTEAFF
>TRBJ1-5|many|TRBV6-5|TRBD1
TGTGCCAGCAGTTACGACAGGGCCGGTCAGCCCCAGCATTTT
CASSYDRAGQPQHF
>TRBJ2-4|once|TRBV24-1|TRBD1
TGTGCCACCAGTGATTCCCGACAGGGGTGGGGGAACATTCAGTACTTC
CATSDSRQGWGNIQYF
>TRBJ1-1|NA|TRBV19|NA
TGTGCCAGTAGTACCCCGAGGGGGATGAACACTGAAGCTTTCTTT
CASSTPRGMNTEAFF
>TRBJ2-5|NA|TRBV9|NA
TGTGCCAGCAGCGCACTAGCATCAGAGACCCAGTACTTC
CASSALASETQYF
>TRBJ1-1|NA|TRBV19|NA
TGTGCCAGTAGTATAGATCGGGTTTCTGAAGCTTTCTTT
CASSIDRVSEAFF
>TRBJ1-2|NA|TRBV29-1|NA
TGCAGCGCCTTGCGACAGGAGGATGGCTACACCTTC
CSALRQEDGYTF
>TRBJ1-2|NA|TRBV29-1|NA
TGCAGCGTTCATAATGGGGGGGCAGCGGACTATGGCTACACCTTC
CSVHNGGAADYGYTF
>TRBJ2-7|NA|TRBV5-1|TRBD1
TGCGCCAGCAGCCTAGGGACAGTCTACGAGCAGTACTTC
CASSLGTVYEQYF
>TRBJ2-7|NA|TRBV5-1|TRBD2
TGCGCCAGCAGCTTGAACGGGGGGAGCACCTACGAGCAGTACTTC
CASSLNGGSTYEQYF
>TRBJ1-6|NA|TRBV10-3|NA
TGTGCCATCAGTGACGGATCAGGATTTGATTCACCCCTCCACTTT
CAISDGSGFDSPLHF
>TRBJ2-3|few|TRBV2|TRBD2
TGTGCCAGCAGCGATCGACTAGCGGGGGAGCGAGATACGCAGTATTTT
CASSDRLAGERDTQYF
>TRBJ1-4|once|TRBV9|NA
TGTGCCAGCAGCCCTCGACAAGGCGCGACCTCAACTAATGAAAAACTGTTTTTT
CASSPRQGATSTNEKLFF
>TRBJ1-1|NA|TRBV19|NA
TGTGCCAGTAGCATAAGGTCTGGGCCTGAAGGCACTGAAGCTTTCTTT
CASSIRSGPEGTEAFF